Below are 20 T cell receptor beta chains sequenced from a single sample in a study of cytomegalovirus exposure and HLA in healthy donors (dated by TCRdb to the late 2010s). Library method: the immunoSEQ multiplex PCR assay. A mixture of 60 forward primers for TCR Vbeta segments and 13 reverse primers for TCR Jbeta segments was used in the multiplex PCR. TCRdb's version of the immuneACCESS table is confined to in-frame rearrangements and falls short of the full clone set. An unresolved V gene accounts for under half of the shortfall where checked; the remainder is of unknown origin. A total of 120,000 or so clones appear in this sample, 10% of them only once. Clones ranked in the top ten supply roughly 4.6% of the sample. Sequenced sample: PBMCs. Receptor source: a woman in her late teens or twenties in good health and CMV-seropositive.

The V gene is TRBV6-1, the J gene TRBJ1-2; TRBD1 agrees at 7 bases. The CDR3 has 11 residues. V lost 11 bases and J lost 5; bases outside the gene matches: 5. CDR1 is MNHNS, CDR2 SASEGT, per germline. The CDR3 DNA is TGTGCCTCACAGGGGAGATATGGCTACACCTTC. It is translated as CASQGRYGYTF.

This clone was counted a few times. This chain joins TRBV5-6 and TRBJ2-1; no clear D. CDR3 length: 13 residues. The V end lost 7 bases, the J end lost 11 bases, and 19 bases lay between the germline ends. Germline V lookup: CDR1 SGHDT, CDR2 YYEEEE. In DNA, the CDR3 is TGTGCCAGCTCCCGCTTACTCGCAGGTCAGCAGTTCTTC. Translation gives CASSRLLAGQQFF.

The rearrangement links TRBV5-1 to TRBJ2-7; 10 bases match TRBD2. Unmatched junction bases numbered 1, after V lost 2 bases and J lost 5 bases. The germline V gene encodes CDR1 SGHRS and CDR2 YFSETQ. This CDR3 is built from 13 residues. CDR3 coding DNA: TGCGCCAGCAGCTTCGGACTAGCGGACGAGCAGTACTTC. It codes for CASSFGLADEQYF. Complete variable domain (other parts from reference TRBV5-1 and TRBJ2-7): KAGVTQTPRYLIKTRGQQVTLSCSPISGHRSVSWYQQTPGQGLQFLFEYFSETQRNKGNFPGRFSGRQFSNSRSEMNVSTLELGDSALYLCASSFGLADEQYFGPGTRLTVT.

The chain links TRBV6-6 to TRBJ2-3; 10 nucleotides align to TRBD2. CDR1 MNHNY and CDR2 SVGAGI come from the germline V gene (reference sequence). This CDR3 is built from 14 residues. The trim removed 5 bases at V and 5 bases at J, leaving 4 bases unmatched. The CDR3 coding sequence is TGTGCCAGCAGTACACGACTAGCGGGAGATACGCAGTATTTT. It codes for CASSTRLAGDTQYF.

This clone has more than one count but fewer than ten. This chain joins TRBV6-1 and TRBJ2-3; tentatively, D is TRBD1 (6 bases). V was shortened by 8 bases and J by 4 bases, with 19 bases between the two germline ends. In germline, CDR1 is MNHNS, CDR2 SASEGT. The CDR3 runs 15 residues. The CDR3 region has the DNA TGTGCCAGCTCGAAACTAGGGGGATCGTCAGATACGCAGTATTTT. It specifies CASSKLGGSSDTQYF.

CDR3 loop: CASSRYGYSGGVINNEQFF. CDR3 in DNA: TGTGCCAGCAGTCGTTACGGTTACTCGGGGGGCGTAATTAACAATGAGCAGTTCTTC. The chain employs TRBV27 and TRBJ2-1, with D possibly TRBD2 on 7 matching bases. V lost 5 bases and J lost 5, with 28 bases in between. CDR1 is MNHEY and CDR2 is SMNVEV in the germline V gene (reference sequence). The CDR3 runs 19 residues.

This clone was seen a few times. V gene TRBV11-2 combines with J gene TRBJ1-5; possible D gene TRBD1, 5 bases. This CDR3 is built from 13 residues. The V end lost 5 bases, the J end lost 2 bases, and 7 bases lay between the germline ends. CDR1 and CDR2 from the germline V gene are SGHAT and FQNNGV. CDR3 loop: CASSVQGNQPQHF. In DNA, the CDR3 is TGTGCCAGCAGCGTACAGGGCAATCAGCCCCAGCATTTT.

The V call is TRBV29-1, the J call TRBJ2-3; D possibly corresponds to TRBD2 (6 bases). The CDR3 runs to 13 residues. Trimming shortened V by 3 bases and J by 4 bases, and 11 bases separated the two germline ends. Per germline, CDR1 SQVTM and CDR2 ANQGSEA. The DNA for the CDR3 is TGCAGCGTTGAGACTAGTATCGCAGATACGCAGTATTTT. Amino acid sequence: CSVETSIADTQYF.

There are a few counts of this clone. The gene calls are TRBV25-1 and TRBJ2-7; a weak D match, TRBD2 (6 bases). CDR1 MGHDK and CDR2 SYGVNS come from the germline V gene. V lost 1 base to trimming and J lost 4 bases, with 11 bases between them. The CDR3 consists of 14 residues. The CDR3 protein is CASSESGGAYEQYF. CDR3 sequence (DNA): TGTGCCAGCAGTGAATCCGGCGGGGCATACGAGCAGTACTTC.

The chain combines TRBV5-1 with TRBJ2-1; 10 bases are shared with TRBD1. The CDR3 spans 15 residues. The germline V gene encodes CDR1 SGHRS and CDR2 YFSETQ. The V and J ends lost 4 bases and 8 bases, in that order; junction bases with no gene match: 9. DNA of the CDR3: TGCGCCAGCAGCGCCGGGACAGGGGTAATCTATGAGCAGTTCTTC. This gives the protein CASSAGTGVIYEQFF.

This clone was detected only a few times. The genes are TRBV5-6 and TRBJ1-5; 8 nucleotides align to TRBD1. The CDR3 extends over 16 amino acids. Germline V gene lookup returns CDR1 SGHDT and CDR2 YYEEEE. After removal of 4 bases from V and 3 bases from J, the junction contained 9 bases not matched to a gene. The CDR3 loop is CASSKATGEHNQPQHF. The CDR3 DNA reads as TGTGCCAGCAGCAAAGCGACAGGGGAACACAATCAGCCCCAGCATTTT.

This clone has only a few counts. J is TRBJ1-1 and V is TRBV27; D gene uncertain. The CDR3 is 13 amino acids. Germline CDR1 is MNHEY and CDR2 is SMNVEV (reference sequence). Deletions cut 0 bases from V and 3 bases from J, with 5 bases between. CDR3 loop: CASSLSRYTEAFF. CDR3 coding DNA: TGTGCCAGCAGTTTATCTCGGTACACTGAAGCTTTCTTT.

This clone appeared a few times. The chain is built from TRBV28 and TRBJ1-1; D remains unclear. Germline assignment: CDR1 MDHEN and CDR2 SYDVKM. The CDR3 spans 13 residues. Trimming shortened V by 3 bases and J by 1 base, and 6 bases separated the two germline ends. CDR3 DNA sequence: TGTGCCAGCAGTTTTATAGAGAACACTGAAGCTTTCTTT. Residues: CASSFIENTEAFF.

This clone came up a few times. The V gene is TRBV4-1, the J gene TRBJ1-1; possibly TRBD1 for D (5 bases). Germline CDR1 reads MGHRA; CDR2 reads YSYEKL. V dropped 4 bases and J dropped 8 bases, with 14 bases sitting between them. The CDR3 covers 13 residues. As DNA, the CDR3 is TGCGCCAGCAGCCCCATTCGACAGTCAGAAGCTTTCTTT. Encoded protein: CASSPIRQSEAFF.

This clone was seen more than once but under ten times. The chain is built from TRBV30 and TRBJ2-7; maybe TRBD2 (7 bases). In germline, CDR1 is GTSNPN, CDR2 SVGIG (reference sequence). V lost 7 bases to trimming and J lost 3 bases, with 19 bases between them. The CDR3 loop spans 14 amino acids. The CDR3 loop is CASTEGGGVYEQYF. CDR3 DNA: TGTGCCTCCACCGAGGGGGGAGGGGTCTACGAGCAGTACTTC.

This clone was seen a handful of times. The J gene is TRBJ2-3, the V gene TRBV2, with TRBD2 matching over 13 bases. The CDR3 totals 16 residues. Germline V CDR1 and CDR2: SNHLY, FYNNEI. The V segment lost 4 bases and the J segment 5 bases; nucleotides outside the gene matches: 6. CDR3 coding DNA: TGTGCCAGCAGTGCCGGGACTAGCGGGACTAAAGATACGCAGTATTTT. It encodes CASSAGTSGTKDTQYF.

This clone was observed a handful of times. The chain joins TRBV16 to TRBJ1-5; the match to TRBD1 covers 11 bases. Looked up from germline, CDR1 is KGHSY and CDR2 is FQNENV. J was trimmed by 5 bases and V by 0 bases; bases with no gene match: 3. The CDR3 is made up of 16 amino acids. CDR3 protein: CASSQSLGQGDQPQHF. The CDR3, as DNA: TGTGCCAGCAGCCAATCCTTGGGACAGGGGGATCAGCCCCAGCATTTT.

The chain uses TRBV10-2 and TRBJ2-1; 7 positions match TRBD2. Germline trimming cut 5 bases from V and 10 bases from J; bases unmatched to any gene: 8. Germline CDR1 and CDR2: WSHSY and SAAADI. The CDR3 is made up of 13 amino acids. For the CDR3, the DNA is TGCGCCAGCAGTAGCGGGATCTTAAGCGAGCAGTTCTTC. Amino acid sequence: CASSSGILSEQFF.

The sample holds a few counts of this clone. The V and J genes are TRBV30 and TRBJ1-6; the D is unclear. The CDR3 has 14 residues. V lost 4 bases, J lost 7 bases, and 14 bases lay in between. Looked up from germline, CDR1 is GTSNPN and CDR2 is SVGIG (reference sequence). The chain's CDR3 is CAWIGVGSNSPLHF. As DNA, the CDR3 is TGTGCCTGGATTGGTGTGGGGAGCAATTCACCCCTCCACTTT.

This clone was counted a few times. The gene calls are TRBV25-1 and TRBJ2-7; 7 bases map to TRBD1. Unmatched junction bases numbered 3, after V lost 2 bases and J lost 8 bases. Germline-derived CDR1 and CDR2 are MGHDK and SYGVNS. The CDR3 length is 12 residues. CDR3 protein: CASSEGQAQQYF. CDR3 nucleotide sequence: TGTGCCAGCAGTGAAGGACAGGCCCAGCAGTACTTC.